This T cell receptor (beta chain) is from a study of T cell repertoires in cytomegalovirus infection. Study information: HLA-C-restricted CMV epitopes, recently identified, and well-studied HLA-B-restricted ones were used by the study. It can be stated that public TCR beta signatures indicated CMV infection as well as a matching HLA type.

Germline V gives CDR1 SGDLS, CDR2 YYNGEE. This CDR3 has 14 amino acids. The junction had 7 bases not matched to a gene; V was cut back by 3 bases and J by 5 bases. Concerning this clonotype: The target antigen is unknown.

TCRdb processed the reads anew with MiXCR; each CDR3 protein has one entry. In the table there are hundreds of thousands of distinct CDR3 sequences, approximately 31% of which are singletons. The sample here was cultured CD8+ T cells from PBMCs, taken from culture after CMV antigen stimulation. This TCR came from a human donor in good health (CMV status not recorded). Some clones in this sample may be carry-over from other donors' samples. The V and J genes are TRBV9 and TRBJ2-5; 7 nucleotides line up with TRBD1. DNA for the CDR3: TGTGCCAGCAGCGCAGGGGGTGCCCGGGAGACCCAGTACTTC. Its translation is CASSAGGARETQYF. The variable domain in full, completed from reference TRBV9 and TRBJ2-5, reads DSGVTQTPKHLITATGQRVTLRCSPRSGDLSVYWYQQSLDQGLQFLIQYYNGEERAKGNILERFSAQQFPDLHSELNLSSLELGDSALYFCASSAGGARETQYFGPGTRLLVL.